This TCR beta chain comes out of a study of T cells in Graves' hyperthyroidism and ophthalmopathy. Researchers amplified the TCR beta CDR3 regions from RNA transcripts. The HTBI set primed first-round TCR CDR3 RT-PCR. MiXCR was run by TCRdb on the multiplex PCR reads, yielding one entry per CDR3 protein. The sample includes some 700,000 distinct CDR3 sequences, 15% to 20% of them seen just once. V was clipped by 2 bases and J by 5 bases; unmatched bases: 6. The CDR3 is 14 amino acids. Germline values: CDR1 DFQATT, CDR2 SNEGSKA (reference sequence). Hyperthyroidism in the patients, aged 18 to 65, was newly diagnosed and under 2 months in duration. General observations from the study: A model of 13 V-J features distinguished ophthalmopathy from stable hyperthyroidism. Appearing also in blood were most of the thyroid clonotypes expanded above 0.001. It was a median about seven months before onset that the model predicted ophthalmopathy.

As for this clonotype: Its target is not known.

The V gene is TRBV20-1, the J gene TRBJ1-1; 9 positions agree with TRBD1. The source of this sequence is a middle-aged man with Graves' hyperthyroidism. What was sequenced was blood. The CDR3 loop reads CSARQQGARTEAFF. DNA for the CDR3: TGCAGTGCTAGACAACAGGGGGCTCGGACTGAAGCTTTCTTT.